This T cell receptor beta chain is drawn from a study of blood T cell repertoires in COVID-19. Background on the study: Acute-phase and convalescent COVID-19 samples originated in the United States, Italy and Spain.

Libraries were prepared by immunoSEQ multiplex PCR; TCRdb keeps only in-frame clonotypes and omits some of them. This sample has 40,000 or so clones, with 80% to 90% found just once. The germline V and J ends were trimmed by 6 bases and 4 bases, with 16 bases remaining between them. The CDR3 runs to 16 residues. Per germline, CDR1 MNHNY and CDR2 SVGAGI (reference sequence). The chain couples TRBV6-6 to TRBJ1-6, with D unclear. Sequences were obtained from peripheral blood. The sequence was collected from a man in his 60s in a cohort sampled during active COVID-19. The DNA for the CDR3 is TGTGCCAGCAGACTCCCAACTGCGGGGTATAATTCACCCCTCCACTTT. Translating gives CASRLPTAGYNSPLHF.